Below, 15 T cell receptor beta chains from the same sample are listed, as sequenced in a study of blood T cell repertoires in COVID-19. Sequencing was performed with immunoSEQ multiplex PCR; in TCRdb, only in-frame clones are kept and a portion is missing. The repertoire has 400,000 to 500,000 clones, about 88% of them found once; the top ten carry 1.4%. The sequenced sample was PBMCs or T cells enriched from blood (not recorded which). These TCRs come from a woman between 18 and 29 years old who had been exposed to COVID-19.

The chain couples TRBV7-2 to TRBJ1-1; 7 nucleotides line up with TRBD1. J lost 1 base, V lost 6 bases, and 8 bases had no gene match. The CDR3 has 15 residues. Germline V gives CDR1 SGHTA, CDR2 FQGNSA. DNA for the CDR3: TGTGCCAGCAGTTTACTGGGACAGAGGAACACTGAAGCTTTCTTT. Residues: CASSLLGQRNTEAFF.

This clone was seen only a few times. The genes are TRBV4-3 and TRBJ1-1; 8 bases are shared with TRBD1. Trimming took 1 base from V and 5 from J; bases not matched to a gene: 15. Germline CDR1 LGHNA, CDR2 YSLEER. The CDR3 spans 18 residues. The CDR3: CASSQVDITGGLETEAFF. The CDR3 region has the DNA TGCGCCAGCAGCCAAGTGGATATAACAGGGGGATTGGAGACTGAAGCTTTCTTT.

This clone has only a few counts. V gene TRBV28 combines with J gene TRBJ1-5, with 7 bases aligning to TRBD1. Germline V gene data show CDR1 as MDHEN and CDR2 as SYDVKM. The J segment lost 1 base and the V segment lost 7 bases, leaving 10 bases of the junction unmatched. This CDR3 contains 16 residues. The CDR3 is CASIAADRASNQPQHF. DNA of the CDR3: TGTGCCAGCATTGCCGCCGACAGGGCCAGCAATCAGCCCCAGCATTTT.

The rearrangement links TRBV15 to TRBJ2-1; D unclear. Trimming took 1 base from V and 8 from J, leaving 9 bases between them. This CDR3 is built from 13 residues. Germline V lookup: CDR1 LNHNV, CDR2 YYDKDF (reference sequence). This chain's CDR3 is CATSRGATDEQFF. CDR3 bases: TGTGCCACCAGCAGAGGGGCAACAGATGAGCAGTTCTTC.

There are a few counts of this clone. V usage is TRBV7-2 and J usage is TRBJ1-4; 7 bases are a match to TRBD1. The germline V gene has CDR1 SGHTA and CDR2 FQGNSA. The CDR3 spans 15 residues. J was trimmed by 1 base and V by 5 bases; bases with no gene match: 4. CDR3 coding DNA: TGTGCCAGCAGCGTGACAGGGCAAACTAATGAAAAACTGTTTTTT. This translates into CASSVTGQTNEKLFF. Together with reference TRBV7-2 and TRBJ1-4, the CDR3 gives the full variable domain: GAGVSQSPSNKVTEKGKDVELRCDPISGHTALYWYRQSLGQGLEFLIYFQGNSAPDKSGLPSDRFSAERTGGSVSTLTIQRTQQEDSAVYLCASSVTGQTNEKLFFGSGTQLSVL.

The V gene is TRBV19, the J gene TRBJ2-7, with TRBD1 matching over 7 bases. The V segment lost 5 bases and the J segment 0 bases; nucleotides outside the gene matches: 10. CDR1 is LNHDA and CDR2 is SQIVND in the germline V gene (reference sequence). CDR3 length: 16 residues. The CDR3 spells CASSANRGASSYEQYF. The DNA of the CDR3 is TGTGCCAGTAGTGCAAACAGGGGCGCAAGCTCCTACGAGCAGTACTTC.

This chain connects TRBV10-3 to TRBJ2-1; the match to TRBD1 covers 10 bases. The length of the CDR3 is 12 residues. Germline assignment: CDR1 ENHRY and CDR2 SYGVKD. With 9 bases clipped from V and 8 bases from J, the junction kept 4 bases outside the gene matches. CDR3 protein: CAMATGGDEQFF. CDR3 nucleotide sequence: TGTGCCATGGCGACAGGGGGCGATGAGCAGTTCTTC.

This chain joins TRBV5-4 and TRBJ1-2, with D possibly TRBD1 on 6 matching bases. Trimming cost V 4 bases and J 4 bases, with 14 bases left between them. The CDR3 has 14 amino acids. Germline CDR1 and CDR2: SGHNT and YYREEE (reference sequence). This chain's CDR3 is CASSAGQPIYGYTF. For the CDR3, the DNA is TGTGCCAGCAGCGCCGGACAGCCTATCTATGGCTACACCTTC.

About this clone itself: This CDR3 is also generated by other DNA sequences in the sample. The gene calls are TRBV29-1 and TRBJ1-5; 7 positions agree with TRBD1. CDR1 and CDR2 (germline): SQVTM, ANQGSEA. The CDR3 loop spans 14 amino acids. The junction had 5 bases not matched to a gene; V was cut back by 6 bases and J by 0 bases. CDR3 DNA: TGCAGCGTGGGGGACAGCTATAGCAATCAGCCCCAGCATTTT. Translation gives CSVGDSYSNQPQHF.

This sequence joins TRBV28 and TRBJ2-7, with 9 bases lining up with TRBD1. The V gene end was trimmed by 4 bases and the J gene end by 6 bases; junction bases not matched to a gene: 7. This CDR3 is 14 amino acids long. Germline-derived CDR1 and CDR2 are MDHEN and SYDVKM. The CDR3 nucleotides read TGTGCCAGCAGTTCGCCGGGACAGGGTCCCGAGCAGTACTTC. It codes for CASSSPGQGPEQYF.

About this clone: Mismatch with germline at one junction end may stem from a read error. The chain joins TRBV3-1 (or the pseudogene TRBV3-2) to TRBJ1-2; 8 nucleotides agree with TRBD1. The CDR3 totals 14 residues. Germline assignment: CDR1 LGHDT and CDR2 YNNKEL (reference sequence). CDR3 amino acids: CASRQDRGNYGYTF. The CDR3 region has the DNA TGTGCCAGCAGACAAGACAGGGGAAACTATGGCTACACCTTC.

The J gene is TRBJ2-7, the V gene TRBV19; D might be TRBD1 (5 bases). The CDR3 is 13 residues long. V was trimmed by 3 bases and J by 5 bases, leaving 11 bases between them. Germline V gene data show CDR1 as LNHDA and CDR2 as SQIVND (reference sequence). The CDR3, as DNA: TGTGCCAGTAGTATTCCAGGGCTCGACGAGCAGTACTTC. Residues: CASSIPGLDEQYF. Based on the CDR3 plus reference TRBV19 and TRBJ2-7, the full variable domain is DGGITQSPKYLFRKEGQNVTLSCEQNLNHDAMYWYRQDPGQGLRLIYYSQIVNDFQKGDIAEGYSVSREKKESFPLTVTSAQKNPTAFYLCASSIPGLDEQYFGPGTRLTVT.

The CDR3 protein is CASSTGQGFTETQYF. In DNA form, the CDR3 reads TGTGCCAGTAGTACGGGACAGGGGTTTACAGAGACCCAGTACTTC. This chain joins TRBV19 and TRBJ2-5; TRBD1 matches at 10 bases. The CDR3 has 15 amino acids. Germline CDR1 and CDR2: LNHDA and SQIVND (reference sequence). Trimming took 4 bases from V and 4 from J; bases not matched to a gene: 6.

This sequence joins TRBV7-8 and TRBJ1-3; D possibly corresponds to TRBD1 (6 bases). This CDR3 is 15 amino acids long. The V end was cut by 0 bases, the J end by 2 bases, with 8 bases between. Germline values: CDR1 SGHVS, CDR2 FQNEAQ. Here the CDR3 reads CASSLAQGTGNTIYF. CDR3 bases: TGTGCCAGCAGCTTAGCCCAGGGGACTGGAAACACCATATATTTT.

This clone was detected only once. CDR3 protein: CASSLEPGGSSPLHF. The CDR3 nucleotides are TGTGCCAGCAGCTTAGAACCGGGGGGGAGTTCACCCCTCCACTTT. The chain carries TRBV7-9 and TRBJ1-6, with D maybe TRBD1 (5 bases). With 1 base removed from V and 9 bases from J, the gap between germline ends came to 13 bases. The CDR3 loop spans 15 amino acids. Looked up from germline, CDR1 is SEHNR and CDR2 is FQNEAQ (reference sequence).